What follows are 29 T cell receptor delta chains derived from one specimen sequenced in a study of gamma-delta chains in newborns, infants, children. TCRdb called clones from the reads again using CATT. The sample includes about 10,000 delta-chain clones, approximately 10% of them seen just once. Sequences were obtained from blood. The source is a child who was a newborn, infant or young child, either healthy, febrile or measles-vaccinated (not recorded which).

The J gene is TRDJ1, the V gene TRDV2; no firm D call. Germline CDR1 reads GEAIGNYY; CDR2 reads EKD. Trimming cost V 3 bases and J 1 base, with 11 bases left between them. CDR3 size: 14 residues. The CDR3 here is CACDRLQGTDKLIF. The CDR3 DNA reads as TGTGCCTGTGACCGCCTCCAGGGCACCGATAAACTCATCTTT.

The sample holds a few counts of this clone. In nucleotides, the CDR3 is TGTGCTCTTGGGGATAGCACTGGGGTGCATAAACTCATCTTT. Translated, it gives CALGDSTGVHKLIF. The V gene is TRDV1, the J gene TRDJ1, with 7 bases lining up with TRDD3. Unmatched junction bases numbered 7, after V lost 3 bases and J lost 6 bases. The CDR3 runs to 14 residues. Germline V gene sequence: CDR1 TSWWSYY, CDR2 QGS.

The chain couples TRDV2 to TRDJ1, with 9 bases fitting TRDD3. The CDR3 has 20 residues. The germline V gene has CDR1 GEAIGNYY and CDR2 EKD. V lost 1 base to trimming and J lost 1 base; unmatched junction nucleotides: 18. Here the CDR3 reads CACDTLLTGGDARTTDKLIF. The CDR3 nucleotides are TGTGCCTGTGACACGCTCCTTACTGGGGGAGACGCGCGTACCACCGATAAACTCATCTTT.

The J segment is TRDJ1; no V gene was assigned. The CDR3 is made up of 16 amino acids. The CDR3 loop is CASPQLPSGRTDKLIF. The CDR3 DNA sequence: TGTGCCTCCCCCCAGCTACCGTCCGGGAGAACCGATAAACTCATCTTT.

The chain couples TRDV2 to TRDJ2; 13 nucleotides line up with TRDD3. After removal of 3 bases from V and 2 bases from J, the junction contained 5 bases not matched to a gene. Germline CDR1 and CDR2: GEAIGNYY and EKD. The CDR3 contains 17 residues. CDR3 sequence (DNA): TGTGCCTGTGACTTACTGGGGGATACGCCGTTGACAGCACAACTCTTCTTT. As protein: CACDLLGDTPLTAQLFF.

This clone is classed as medium-sized. V usage is TRDV2 and J usage is TRDJ2; TRDD3 matches at 8 bases. Germline-derived CDR1 and CDR2 are GEAIGNYY and EKD. CDR3 size: 16 residues. The V and J ends lost 2 bases and 0 bases, in that order; junction bases with no gene match: 4. The CDR3, as DNA: TGTGCCTGTGACATACTGGGGGGTTCTTTGACAGCACAACTCTTCTTT. Translating gives CACDILGGSLTAQLFF.

This clone turned up a few times. Relative to the germline gene, one junction end is altered; a read error may explain this. Other nucleotide sequences in the sample specify the same CDR3. The chain joins TRDV2 to TRDJ1; 11 nucleotides line up with TRDD3. This CDR3 is built from 17 residues. The germline V gene has CDR1 GEAIGNYY and CDR2 EKD. CDR3 DNA sequence: TGTGCTTGTGACACCGTGAGCGCTGGGGGATACATCGATAAACTCATCTTT. Its translation: CACDTVSAGGYIDKLIF.

This clone was observed a handful of times. This chain joins TRDV2 and TRDJ1, with 7 bases that match TRDD3. Trimming cost V 0 bases and J 4 bases; bases outside gene matches: 10. The CDR3 spans 16 residues. The V gene's germline CDR1 is GEAIGNYY and CDR2 EKD. For the CDR3, the DNA is TGTGCCTGTGACACCGTAGGGGATAAAGCGCGCGATAAACTCATCTTT. Its protein is CACDTVGDKARDKLIF.

The chain carries TRDV1 and TRDJ1, with D perhaps TRDD3 (5 bases). The CDR3 spans 17 residues. V gave up 4 bases and J gave up 6 bases, with 24 bases separating them. The V gene's germline CDR1 is TSWWSYY and CDR2 QGS. The CDR3 region has the DNA TGTGCTCTTGGGGCCACCCCCGGATTGTCTGGGAGCCATAAACTCATCTTT. It codes for CALGATPGLSGSHKLIF.

This clone has more than one count but fewer than ten. The rearrangement uses TRDV2 and TRDJ1; 9 bases line up with TRDD3. This CDR3 contains 15 residues. Trimming cost V 3 bases and J 5 bases; bases outside gene matches: 9. CDR1 and CDR2 from the germline V gene are GEAIGNYY and EKD. In nucleotides, the CDR3 is TGTGCCTGTGACGCTTGGGGGATAGAGGCTGATAAACTCATCTTT. Its translation is CACDAWGIEADKLIF.

There are a few counts of this clone. This chain joins TRDV2 and TRDJ1; D possibly corresponds to TRDD3 (5 bases). Germline lookup yields CDR1 GEAIGNYY and CDR2 EKD. V was pared by 0 bases and J by 0 bases, with 19 bases between. The CDR3 covers 18 residues. The CDR3 loop is CACDTLTGESPYTDKLIF. CDR3 sequence (DNA): TGTGCCTGTGACACCCTCACCGGGGAGAGTCCGTACACCGATAAACTCATCTTT.

A few counts support this clone. Given a much more abundant clone one base away, this may be a read error. Other DNA sequences from this sample encode an identical CDR3 as well. V usage is TRDV2 and J usage is TRDJ1, with 11 nucleotides matching TRDD3. Germline values: CDR1 GEAIGNYY, CDR2 EKD. The CDR3 sequence is 15 residues long. CDR3 coding DNA: TGTGCCTGCGACACCCTGGGGGATACATCCGATAAACTCATCTTT. The encoded protein is CACDTLGDTSDKLIF.

This clone appeared a few times. The rearrangement joins TRDV2 to TRDJ1; 10 nucleotides line up with TRDD3. The CDR3 has 14 residues. Germline trimming cut 4 bases from V and 2 bases from J; bases unmatched to any gene: 3. Germline CDR1 is GEAIGNYY and CDR2 is EKD. The CDR3 is CACERLGDTDKLIF. For the CDR3, the DNA is TGTGCCTGTGAGCGACTGGGGGATACCGATAAACTCATCTTT.

The chain carries TRDV2 and TRDJ1; 12 nucleotides match TRDD3. TCRdb supplies no J gene; here it was assigned by aligning the nucleotide sequence to germline. This CDR3 is 14 amino acids long. The V gene end was trimmed by 3 bases and the J gene end by 10 bases; junction bases not matched to a gene: 8. Germline V gene data show CDR1 as GEAIGNYY and CDR2 as EKD. CDR3 coding DNA: TGTGCCTGTGACTCTTTACTGGGGGATACAGCACTCATCTTT. Translated: CACDSLLGDTALIF.

This clone was seen a few times. V usage is TRDV2 and J usage is TRDJ2, with TRDD3 matching 8 bases. CDR1 GEAIGNYY and CDR2 EKD come from the germline V gene. The V and J ends lost 1 base and 4 bases, in that order; junction bases with no gene match: 10. This CDR3 is built from 17 residues. In nucleotides, the CDR3 is TGTGCCTGTGACACGGTACTGGGGGCCCGTTCGACAGCACAACTCTTCTTT. Translated, it gives CACDTVLGARSTAQLFF.

DNA for the CDR3: TGTGCCTGTGACGCTGTACTGGGGGATACCCAAACCTACACCGATAAACTCATCTTT. The encoded protein is CACDAVLGDTQTYTDKLIF. This chain uses TRDV2 with TRDJ1; 12 nucleotides line up with TRDD3. V trimming: 3 bases; J trimming: 0 bases; junction bases outside the gene matches: 13. Germline CDR1 GEAIGNYY, CDR2 EKD. This CDR3 region has 19 residues.

The table lists this clone with a few counts. The chain's CDR3 is CALGELAPAPVLGDLLPLIF. DNA of the CDR3: TGTGCTCTTGGGGAACTAGCCCCGGCCCCCGTACTGGGGGACCTACTACCCCTGATCTTT. The chain has TRDV1 and TRDJ4, with 9 bases matching TRDD3. V was clipped by 0 bases and J by 4 bases; unmatched bases: 21. CDR1 TSWWSYY and CDR2 QGS come from the germline V gene. The CDR3 is made up of 20 amino acids.

Only a few counts were recorded for this clone. The chain couples TRDV1 to TRDJ1; 8 nucleotides align to TRDD2. The CDR3 totals 23 residues. Trimming took 2 bases from V and 0 from J; bases not matched to a gene: 26. CDR1 is TSWWSYY and CDR2 is QGS in the germline V gene. This CDR3 is CALGEGASYGRLGSTWYTDKLIF. The CDR3 DNA reads as TGTGCTCTTGGGGAAGGGGCTTCCTACGGTCGGCTGGGGTCCACCTGGTACACCGATAAACTCATCTTT.

The V gene is TRDV2, the J gene TRDJ1, with 10 bases identical to TRDD3. In the absence of a J gene in TCRdb, the DNA was matched to germline to assign it here. This CDR3 contains 16 residues. Germline V gene sequence: CDR1 GEAIGNYY, CDR2 EKD. The V and J ends lost 3 bases and 0 bases, in that order; junction bases with no gene match: 6. The CDR3 DNA sequence: TGTGCCTGTGACTTGCTGACTGGGGGATACACCGATAAACTCATCTTT. It translates to CACDLLTGGYTDKLIF.

Within the sample, this clone is medium-sized. This CDR3 is also generated by other DNA sequences in the sample. The chain joins TRDV2 to TRDJ1; 10 bases match TRDD3. CDR3 length: 19 residues. Germline CDR1 and CDR2: GEAIGNYY and EKD. V trimming: 0 bases; J trimming: 5 bases; junction bases outside the gene matches: 17. CDR3 nucleotides: TGTGCCTGTGACACCGGAAGACTGGGGGATTCAAAGCACCCAGATAAACTCATCTTT. It is translated as CACDTGRLGDSKHPDKLIF.

This clone appeared a few times. The CDR3 DNA follows: TGTGCCTGTGACCCACTGGGGGATAGGAGGGCCGATAAACTCATCTTT. Protein product: CACDPLGDRRADKLIF. This rearrangement joins TRDV2 to TRDJ1, with TRDD3 matching over 11 bases. This CDR3 is built from 16 residues. Germline V gene sequence: CDR1 GEAIGNYY, CDR2 EKD. J was trimmed by 3 bases and V by 3 bases; bases with no gene match: 8.

The J gene is TRDJ1; the V gene was not called; TRDD3, the table's D call, was not compared with the DNA. This CDR3 has 21 amino acids. CDR3 region: CACDNLYWGTPTPSYTDKLIF. DNA of the CDR3: TGTGCCTGTGACAACCTGTACTGGGGGACACCTACCCCGTCGTACACCGATAAACTCATCTTT.

A note on this clone: The junction departs from germline at one end; a sequencing error may be responsible. This sequence joins TRDV2 and TRDJ1; TRDD3 might be the D (5 bases). The J gene was missing in TCRdb and was found by matching the end of the DNA to germline. The germline CDR1 and CDR2 sequences are GEAIGNYY and EKD. The CDR3 length is 17 residues. The CDR3 reads CACDILSGGTPTDKLIF. The CDR3 coding sequence is TGCGCCTGTGACATCTTATCGGGGGGCACGCCCACCGATAAACTCATCTTT.

This clone was counted between two and nine times. The V gene is TRDV2, the J gene TRDJ1, with 9 bases that match TRDD3. The CDR3 is 18 amino acids. CDR1 is GEAIGNYY and CDR2 is EKD in the germline V gene. Losses at the gene ends were 1 base for V and 0 bases for J; bases not matched to a gene: 11. This chain's CDR3 is CACDTLGGYPTYTDKLIF. DNA for the CDR3: TGTGCCTGTGACACATTGGGGGGATACCCCACGTACACCGATAAACTCATCTTT.

V and J are TRDV2 and TRDJ1; TRDD3 aligns across 9 bases. The germline V gene encodes CDR1 GEAIGNYY and CDR2 EKD. V shed 2 bases, J shed 0 bases, and the junction held 6 bases outside the gene matches. The CDR3 has 16 residues. The CDR3 protein is CACDKLGDPYTDKLIF. The CDR3 DNA reads TGTGCCTGTGACAAACTGGGGGACCCGTACACCGATAAACTCATCTTT.

The chain employs TRDV2 and TRDJ1; 7 bases are a match to TRDD3. The V and J ends lost 3 bases and 2 bases, in that order; junction bases with no gene match: 8. Germline V gene sequence: CDR1 GEAIGNYY, CDR2 EKD. The CDR3 runs 15 residues. In DNA, the CDR3 is TGTGCCTGTGACCGGCTGGGGGCAGGTACCGATAAACTCATCTTT. It codes for CACDRLGAGTDKLIF.

This chain links TRDV2 with TRDJ3, with 11 positions matching TRDD3. The J gene, absent from TCRdb, was called here by matching the DNA to germline. V dropped 1 base and J dropped 1; count of bases not matched to a gene: 11. The CDR3 is 21 amino acids. Per the germline V gene, CDR1 is GEAIGNYY and CDR2 is EKD. This CDR3 reads CACDTLSWGIRASWDTRQMFF. The CDR3 coding sequence is TGTGCCTGTGACACTTTGAGTTGGGGGATACGCGCGTCCTGGGACACCCGACAGATGTTTTTC.

The genes are TRDV2 and TRDJ1, with 7 bases lining up with TRDD3. With V trimmed by 4 bases and J by 0 bases, 7 bases remained unmatched. Germline V gene sequence: CDR1 GEAIGNYY, CDR2 EKD. This CDR3 has 15 amino acids. In DNA, the CDR3 is TGTGCCTGTGATATACTGGGGACCAACACCGATAAACTCATCTTT. It translates to CACDILGTNTDKLIF.

There are a few counts of this clone. The rearrangement joins TRDV2 to TRDJ1; D gene unclear. This CDR3 comprises 17 residues. V gave up 0 bases and J gave up 0 bases, with 16 bases separating them. Germline V gene sequence: CDR1 GEAIGNYY, CDR2 EKD. The CDR3 DNA is TGTGCCTGTGACACCTTAACCGTGGGTGCCTACACCGATAAACTCATCTTT. This encodes CACDTLTVGAYTDKLIF.